The 13 T cell receptor beta chains reported below all come from one sample, sequenced in a study of shared clonotypes between healthy human individuals (TCRdb year 2020). Preparation of the library involved the immunoSEQ multiplex PCR assay. The table was pulled from immuneACCESS by TCRdb, which kept in-frame rearrangements only. Such tables lose some clones; where checked, under half of the loss comes from unresolved V genes, and the rest has no known cause. The sample table lists 950,000 to 1,200,000 clones, approximately 80% of them with a count of one. The top ten clones comprise roughly 0.9% of the sample. Material for sequencing was memory CD4+ T cells from PBMCs. The sample's cell subset or site label, decoded: CD45RA-negative fraction. The receptors were gathered from a man between 18 and 35 years old in good health. Some clones in this sample may be carry-over from other donors' samples.

The chain combines TRBV9 with TRBJ2-2, with 8 bases matching TRBD2. The CDR3 runs 17 residues. With V trimmed by 4 bases and J by 4 bases, 12 bases remained unmatched. Per the germline V gene, CDR1 is SGDLS and CDR2 is YYNGEE. The CDR3 loop is CASSSEVLAGVTGELFF. The DNA of the CDR3 is TGTGCCAGCAGCTCAGAGGTGCTAGCGGGTGTCACCGGGGAGCTGTTTTTT. Together with reference TRBV9 and TRBJ2-2, the CDR3 gives the full variable domain: DSGVTQTPKHLITATGQRVTLRCSPRSGDLSVYWYQQSLDQGLQFLIQYYNGEERAKGNILERFSAQQFPDLHSELNLSSLELGDSALYFCASSSEVLAGVTGELFFGEGSRLTVL.

This clone was observed a single time. Here the CDR3 reads CASSFPLGTQYF. The CDR3 bases are TGTGCCAGCAGTTTCCCCCTAGGTACGCAGTATTTT. The V and J genes are TRBV27 and TRBJ2-3, with D uncertain. The V and J ends lost 3 bases and 8 bases respectively, with 9 bases between them. The CDR3 covers 12 residues. Per the germline V gene, CDR1 is MNHEY and CDR2 is SMNVEV (reference sequence).

J is TRBJ2-2 and V is TRBV5-1; D may correspond to TRBD1 or TRBD2 (5 bases each). Germline V CDR1 and CDR2: SGHRS, YFSETQ. This CDR3 is built from 16 residues. Between the trimmed V and J ends, which lost 4 bases and 0 bases, there was a span of 13 bases. DNA of the CDR3: TGCGCCAGCAGCGTACTCAGGGAGACGAACACCGGGGAGCTGTTTTTT. It translates to CASSVLRETNTGELFF.

This rearrangement joins TRBV11-2 to TRBJ1-2; the D gene is possibly TRBD1 (5 bases). V was trimmed by 1 base and J by 1 base, leaving 10 bases between them. Germline V CDR1 and CDR2: SGHAT, FQNNGV. The CDR3 length is 15 residues. CDR3 nucleotides: TGTGCCAGCAGCTTAGGGGGCAGTTTTAACTATGGCTACACCTTC. This gives the protein CASSLGGSFNYGYTF.

J is TRBJ2-7 and V is TRBV7-2; 7 bases match TRBD1. Germline CDR1 is SGHTA and CDR2 is FQGNSA. Trimming took 5 bases from V and 7 from J; bases not matched to a gene: 5. This CDR3 has 12 amino acids. The CDR3 region has the DNA TGTGCCAGCAGCCCAGACAGGGTTGAGCAGTACTTC. Encoded protein: CASSPDRVEQYF.

This clone was seen many times. The rearrangement links TRBV19 to TRBJ1-3; the D is unclear. Germline-derived CDR1 and CDR2 are LNHDA and SQIVND (reference sequence). The CDR3 covers 17 residues. The V end was cut by 4 bases, the J end by 0 bases, with 16 bases between. CDR3 sequence: CASSTHSDSRSGNTIYF. The CDR3 DNA follows: TGTGCCAGTAGTACCCACTCCGACTCACGCTCTGGAAACACCATATATTTT.

This clone has a handful of counts. The chain uses TRBV28 and TRBJ2-7, with 8 bases identical to TRBD1. Unmatched junction bases numbered 11, after V lost 10 bases and J lost 3 bases. Germline V gene sequence: CDR1 MDHEN, CDR2 SYDVKM. The CDR3 loop spans 14 amino acids. This CDR3 reads CATSGQGPNYEQYF. The CDR3 coding sequence is TGTGCCACCTCCGGACAGGGCCCTAACTACGAGCAGTACTTC.

The chain joins TRBV28 to TRBJ1-2, with D unclear. Germline CDR1 MDHEN, CDR2 SYDVKM. The CDR3 spans 13 residues. The germline V and J ends were trimmed by 3 bases and 8 bases, with 13 bases remaining between them. The CDR3 loop is CASSFSGLLGYTF. The CDR3 coding sequence is TGTGCCAGCAGTTTTTCGGGGTTATTGGGCTACACCTTC.

The chain joins TRBV28 to TRBJ1-3; D not certain. The CDR3 consists of 13 residues. Germline CDR1 reads MDHEN; CDR2 reads SYDVKM. V lost 6 bases and J 1 base, leaving 7 bases between the germline ends. In DNA form, the CDR3 reads TGTGCCAGCAGGCGTGGGTCTGGAAACACCATATATTTT. This gives the protein CASRRGSGNTIYF.

The chain combines TRBV29-1 with TRBJ2-2; TRBD2 matches at 11 bases. The junction had 3 bases not matched to a gene; V was cut back by 6 bases and J by 3 bases. This CDR3 region has 14 residues. Germline V gene lookup returns CDR1 SQVTM and CDR2 ANQGSEA. The CDR3 here is CSVGSGRDTGELFF. The DNA of the CDR3 is TGCAGCGTCGGTAGCGGGAGGGACACCGGGGAGCTGTTTTTT.

The V gene is TRBV11-1, the J gene TRBJ2-1; 9 nucleotides align to TRBD1. J was trimmed by 6 bases and V by 4 bases; bases with no gene match: 7. Germline assignment: CDR1 SGHAT and CDR2 FQDESV (reference sequence). This CDR3 is built from 15 residues. The CDR3 loop is CASSSRDRVFNEQFF. The CDR3 bases are TGTGCCAGCAGCTCACGGGACAGGGTTTTCAATGAGCAGTTCTTC.

A single count supports this clone. The gene calls are TRBV7-6 and TRBJ2-5; D is possibly TRBD1 or TRBD2 (6 bases each). Trimming cost V 2 bases and J 5 bases, with 15 bases left between them. The V gene's germline CDR1 is SGHVS and CDR2 FNYEAQ. The CDR3 contains 15 residues. The DNA of the CDR3 is TGTGCCAGCAGCTTAAATTTGGGGGCGGGGGAGACCCAGTACTTC. It specifies CASSLNLGAGETQYF.

About this clone itself: The identical CDR3 is also encoded by other nucleotide sequences in the sample. The chain carries TRBV7-3 and TRBJ2-1, with D unclear. The V gene's germline CDR1 is SGHTA and CDR2 FQGTGA. This CDR3 spans 14 amino acids. The ends were cut back, 2 bases at V and 0 bases at J, with 5 bases in the middle. CDR3 nucleotides: TGTGCCAGCAGCTTAGAGAGCTCCTACAATGAGCAGTTCTTC. The encoded protein is CASSLESSYNEQFF.